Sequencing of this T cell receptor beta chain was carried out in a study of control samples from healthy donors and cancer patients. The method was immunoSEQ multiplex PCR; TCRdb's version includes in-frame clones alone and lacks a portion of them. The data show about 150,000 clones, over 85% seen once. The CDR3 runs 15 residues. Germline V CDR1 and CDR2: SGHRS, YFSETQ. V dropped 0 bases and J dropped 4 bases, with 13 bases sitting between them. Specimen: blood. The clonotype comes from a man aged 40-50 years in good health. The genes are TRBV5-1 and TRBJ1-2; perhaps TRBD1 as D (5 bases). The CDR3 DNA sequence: TGCGCCAGCAGCTTGGCGCCGGGGGACTCCTATGGCTACACCTTC. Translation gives CASSLAPGDSYGYTF.